This entry features one T cell receptor (beta chain) sequence. V dropped 6 bases and J dropped 0 bases, with 12 bases sitting between them. Germline V gives CDR1 MNHNY, CDR2 SVGAGI (reference sequence). The CDR3 length is 15 residues. The source of the sample is a study of early T cells in non-severe SARS-CoV-2 infection. A single record per CDR3 protein comes from TCRdb applying MiXCR to the 5' RACE reads. The table has approximately 69,000 distinct CDR3 sequences, around a tenth seen once. Input material: whole blood. This chain uses TRBV6-6 with TRBJ1-3; maybe TRBD1 (6 bases). The source of this sequence is an adult who was a healthcare worker with PCR-confirmed SARS-CoV-2 infection or an uninfected control (not recorded which). The DNA for the CDR3 is TGTGCCAGCAGACGGACAGAAAGCTCTGGAAACACCATATATTTT. As protein: CASRRTESSGNTIYF.